This TCR beta chain came from a study of shared clonotypes between healthy human individuals. Study outcomes and limitations: When naive CD4 clonotypes were compared across four donors, about 4.8% were shared.

About this clone: Its target is unknown.

Per germline, CDR1 SGHVS and CDR2 FNYEAQ. Trimming cost V 0 bases and J 3 bases, with 13 bases left between them. This CDR3 comprises 16 residues. Produced via immunoSEQ multiplex PCR; TCRdb's table is partial and in-frame only. The sample has 2 million to 3 million clones, 90% to 95% seen once. The sample taken for sequencing was naive CD4+ T cells from PBMCs. Stated subset: CD45RA+ positively selected. This receptor was obtained from a man aged 18 to 30 in good health. Some clones in this sample may be carry-over from other donors' samples. This chain links TRBV7-6 with TRBJ2-3; the D is unclear. CDR3 residues: CASSLARHRVTDTQYF. CDR3 DNA: TGTGCCAGCAGCTTAGCGCGGCACCGGGTTACAGATACGCAGTATTTT.